This TCR beta chain was identified in a study of blood T cell repertoires in COVID-19. The overall study: Spain, Italy and the United States supplied samples that represented acute and convalescent COVID-19.

The sample holds one count of this clone. Methods used by the authors: By means of reference gene primer amplification, nucleated cell counts were estimated. The data were produced by immunoSEQ multiplex PCR, yet TCRdb's version contains in-frame clones alone and is incomplete. That table furnishes V, J and clone size, whereas the DNA furnished D and trimming. The sample carries a few hundred thousand clones, 85% to 90% recorded once. Germline lookup yields CDR1 SNHLY and CDR2 FYNNEI. The J segment lost 1 base and the V segment lost 3 bases, leaving 5 bases of the junction unmatched. CDR3 size: 16 residues.

The clonotype comes from a woman in her fifties or sixties who had recovered from COVID-19. Sequencing was done on a sample of PBMCs or T cells enriched from blood (not recorded which). The rearrangement links TRBV2 to TRBJ2-3; TRBD2 matches 9 bases. Here the CDR3 DNA reads TGTGCCAGCAGTGATTTTAGCGGGAGTCGCACAGATACGCAGTATTTT. The encoded protein is CASSDFSGSRTDTQYF.